This entry lists 23 T cell receptor beta chains sequenced from one sample in a study of blood T cell repertoires in COVID-19. The repertoire was sequenced with immunoSEQ multiplex PCR; TCRdb's copy has only in-frame clones and lacks some. The repertoire holds 250,000 or so clones, with about 87% as singletons. Material: PBMCs or T cells enriched from blood (not recorded which). The receptors stem from a woman aged 40 to 50 with acute COVID-19.

V is TRBV5-1 and J is TRBJ1-2; no clear D. The V and J ends lost 1 base and 8 bases respectively, with 12 bases between them. The CDR3 is made up of 13 amino acids. Per the germline V gene, CDR1 is SGHRS and CDR2 is YFSETQ. The CDR3 spells CASSLPDGFGYTF. Written as DNA, the CDR3 is TGCGCCAGCAGCTTGCCCGACGGGTTCGGCTACACCTTC.

V usage is TRBV6-5 and J usage is TRBJ1-2, with a weak D call TRBD1 (6 bases). Trimming cost V 6 bases and J 6 bases, with 20 bases left between them. Germline V CDR1 and CDR2: MNHEY, SVGAGI. The CDR3 consists of 15 residues. CDR3 sequence reads: CASRPPRGTQNGYTF. CDR3 coding DNA: TGTGCCAGCAGACCCCCGAGGGGGACACAAAATGGCTACACCTTC.

The V call is TRBV9, the J call TRBJ2-7; no clear D. The CDR3 consists of 8 residues. Per germline, CDR1 SGDLS and CDR2 YYNGEE. Trimming removed 4 bases at V and 11 bases at J, with 4 bases between. As DNA, the CDR3 is TGTGCCAGCAGCCCTGAGTACGTC. It is translated as CASSPEYV.

This clone showed up just once. This chain uses TRBV5-1 with TRBJ2-1; 9 bases agree with TRBD2. CDR3 length equals 15 residues. The V gene's germline CDR1 is SGHRS and CDR2 YFSETQ. V was pared by 2 bases and J by 9 bases, with 9 bases of the junction left unmatched. CDR3 sequence reads: CASSFQRGDLGEQFF. The CDR3 nucleotides are TGCGCCAGCAGCTTTCAGCGGGGGGACCTGGGTGAGCAGTTCTTC.

The chain joins TRBV27 to TRBJ1-6, with D possibly being TRBD1 (5 bases). Germline CDR1 MNHEY, CDR2 SMNVEV (reference sequence). The CDR3 runs to 14 residues. V lost 2 bases and J 9 bases, leaving 11 bases between the germline ends. In nucleotides, the CDR3 is TGTGCCAGCAGTTTAGGGGGGAATAGTTCACCCCTCCACTTT. Translation: CASSLGGNSSPLHF.

J is TRBJ2-5 and V is TRBV12-5, with a weak D call TRBD2 (6 bases). The CDR3 sequence is 12 residues long. CDR1 and CDR2 (germline): LGHNT, FRNRAP. V lost 3 bases to trimming and J lost 10 bases, with 12 bases between them. The CDR3 nucleotides are TGTGCTAGTGGTTTCTCGGACGGGGGCCAGTACTTC. It translates to CASGFSDGGQYF.

Here the CDR3 reads CASSPYEGGAGYTF. The CDR3 coding sequence is TGCGCCAGCAGCCCCTACGAAGGGGGCGCTGGCTACACCTTC. The chain uses TRBV5-1 and TRBJ1-2, with TRBD1 matching 7 bases. Germline trimming cut 4 bases from V and 7 bases from J; bases unmatched to any gene: 10. CDR3 length: 14 amino acids. Germline CDR1 SGHRS, CDR2 YFSETQ.

This clone was picked up one time. The chain uses TRBV6-2 or TRBV6-3 and TRBJ1-5; 11 nucleotides agree with TRBD1. CDR3 length: 15 residues. Germline V gene data show CDR1 as MNHEY and CDR2 as SVGEGT. After removal of 5 bases from V and 6 bases from J, the junction contained 6 bases not matched to a gene. The CDR3: CASSPGQGAFQPQHF. The DNA for the CDR3 is TGTGCCAGCAGTCCCGGACAGGGGGCTTTTCAGCCCCAGCATTTT.

This rearrangement joins TRBV5-5 to TRBJ1-5; 7 bases agree with TRBD1. CDR1 SGHKS and CDR2 YYEKEE come from the germline V gene (reference sequence). CDR3 length: 15 residues. Trimming cost V 5 bases and J 5 bases; bases outside gene matches: 10. The CDR3: CASSFVQGSHQPQHF. Here the CDR3 DNA reads TGTGCCAGCAGTTTTGTACAGGGGAGCCATCAGCCCCAGCATTTT. The whole variable domain, remainder taken from reference TRBV5-5 and TRBJ1-5, is DAGVTQSPTHLIKTRGQQVTLRCSPISGHKSVSWYQQVLGQGPQFIFQYYEKEERGRGNFPDRFSARQFPNYSSELNVNALLLGDSALYLCASSFVQGSHQPQHFGDGTRLSIL.

The chain has TRBV5-6 and TRBJ2-5; 9 nucleotides agree with TRBD1. The CDR3 is made up of 16 amino acids. Germline CDR1 is SGHDT and CDR2 is YYEEEE. Germline trimming cut 0 bases from V and 4 bases from J; bases unmatched to any gene: 7. CDR3 loop: CASSLADRGSRETQYF. Here the CDR3 DNA reads TGTGCCAGCAGCTTGGCCGACAGGGGGTCAAGAGAGACCCAGTACTTC.

The J gene is TRBJ2-3, the V gene TRBV29-1; the match to TRBD2 covers 7 bases. CDR1 and CDR2 from the germline V gene are SQVTM and ANQGSEA. V trimming: 4 bases; J trimming: 2 bases; junction bases outside the gene matches: 15. This CDR3 contains 17 residues. CDR3 protein: CSVGGSLRRENTDTQYF. The CDR3 DNA reads TGCAGCGTTGGGGGATCACTACGGCGGGAGAACACAGATACGCAGTATTTT.

V and J are TRBV6-2 or TRBV6-3 and TRBJ2-7, with 10 bases lining up with TRBD1. CDR1 and CDR2 from the germline V gene are MNHEY and SVGEGT. This CDR3 has 16 residues. V lost 0 bases, J lost 1 base, and 3 bases stayed unmatched. The CDR3 coding sequence is TGTGCCAGCAGTTACTCGTCGGGACAGGGGTCCTACGAGCAGTACTTC. Translating it yields CASSYSSGQGSYEQYF.

The V gene is TRBV4-2, the J gene TRBJ1-5, with 9 bases fitting TRBD1. Germline-derived CDR1 and CDR2 are LGHNA and YNFKEQ. The CDR3 covers 17 residues. J lost 4 bases, V lost 4 bases, and 11 bases had no gene match. This chain's CDR3 is CASSPGTGKSENQPQHF. DNA for the CDR3: TGTGCCAGCAGCCCCGGGACAGGGAAATCGGAAAATCAGCCCCAGCATTTT.

This clone appeared a single time. This clone may be a read error of a much larger clone one base away. V and J are TRBV9 and TRBJ1-2, with 7 bases lining up with TRBD1. The CDR3 has 13 residues. Looked up from germline, CDR1 is SGDLS and CDR2 is YYNGEE. V gave up 0 bases and J gave up 4 bases; unmatched junction bases: 0. CDR3 nucleotides: TGTGCCAGCAGCGTAGGACAGGGCTATGGCTACACCTTC. This encodes CASSVGQGYGYTF.

This chain joins TRBV18 and TRBJ2-2; 7 positions match TRBD1. The junction had 5 bases not matched to a gene; V was cut back by 6 bases and J by 1 base. CDR3 length: 15 residues. Germline V gene sequence: CDR1 KGHSH, CDR2 LQKENI. CDR3 bases: TGTGCCAGCTCGGGACAGCCGATGAACACCGGGGAGCTGTTTTTT. This translates into CASSGQPMNTGELFF.

The chain is built from TRBV6-6 and TRBJ2-3, with 10 bases aligning to TRBD1. J was trimmed by 2 bases and V by 2 bases; bases with no gene match: 4. Germline values: CDR1 MNHNY, CDR2 SVGAGI (reference sequence). The CDR3 totals 16 residues. The CDR3 spells CASSYPTGGFTDTQYF. Written as DNA, the CDR3 is TGTGCCAGCAGTTACCCGACAGGGGGCTTCACAGATACGCAGTATTTT.

The CDR3 region is CASGLVQGVSGNTIYF. The CDR3 bases are TGTGCTAGTGGTTTGGTCCAGGGCGTCTCTGGAAACACCATATATTTT. The chain has TRBV12-5 and TRBJ1-3; D might be TRBD1 (5 bases). The CDR3 length is 16 residues. Trimming cost V 0 bases and J 0 bases, with 9 bases left between them. Germline CDR1 and CDR2: LGHNT and FRNRAP.

This chain uses TRBV30 with TRBJ2-5, with a weak D call TRBD2 (6 bases). The ends were cut back, 0 bases at V and 4 bases at J, with 9 bases in the middle. The V gene's germline CDR1 is GTSNPN and CDR2 SVGIG (reference sequence). The CDR3 totals 13 residues. CDR3 sequence: CAWSVGGTETQYF. CDR3 DNA: TGTGCCTGGAGTGTTGGGGGGACAGAGACCCAGTACTTC. Supplemented by reference TRBV30 and TRBJ2-5, the full variable domain reads SQTIHQWPATLVQPVGSPLSLECTVEGTSNPNLYWYRQAAGRGLQLLFYSVGIGQISSEVPQNLSASRPQDRQFILSSKKLLLSDSGFYLCAWSVGGTETQYFGPGTRLLVL.

This chain links TRBV30 with TRBJ1-6; the match to TRBD1 covers 10 bases. This CDR3 comprises 15 residues. With V trimmed by 3 bases and J by 9 bases, 8 bases remained unmatched. Germline V gene data show CDR1 as GTSNPN and CDR2 as SVGIG (reference sequence). The DNA of the CDR3 is TGTGCCTGGAGGGACAGGGGGATTTTAGGTTCACCCCTCCACTTT. It yields the protein CAWRDRGILGSPLHF. Together with reference TRBV30 and TRBJ1-6, the CDR3 gives the full variable domain: SQTIHQWPATLVQPVGSPLSLECTVEGTSNPNLYWYRQAAGRGLQLLFYSVGIGQISSEVPQNLSASRPQDRQFILSSKKLLLSDSGFYLCAWRDRGILGSPLHFGNGTRLTVT.

This chain uses TRBV5-4 with TRBJ1-1; 7 bases match TRBD1. In germline, CDR1 is SGHNT, CDR2 YYREEE (reference sequence). CDR3 size: 14 residues. V trimming: 4 bases; J trimming: 5 bases; junction bases outside the gene matches: 8. The chain's CDR3 is CASSPGQIWTEAFF. The CDR3 nucleotides read TGTGCCAGCAGCCCGGGACAGATTTGGACTGAAGCTTTCTTT.

The chain has TRBV24-1 and TRBJ2-7; 14 bases agree with TRBD2. The length of the CDR3 is 18 residues. Germline CDR1 is KGHDR and CDR2 is SFDVKD. V lost 2 bases to trimming and J lost 6 bases; unmatched junction nucleotides: 11. The CDR3 is CATSDSKPGLAGGGEQYV. As DNA, the CDR3 is TGTGCCACCAGTGATTCGAAACCCGGACTAGCGGGAGGCGGCGAGCAGTACGTC.

The V and J genes are TRBV5-6 and TRBJ1-1; no reliable D call. Germline values: CDR1 SGHDT, CDR2 YYEEEE. The CDR3 is 14 residues long. The V end was cut by 1 base, the J end by 2 bases, with 9 bases between. CDR3 in DNA: TGTGCCAGCAGCTTGTGGGCCAGAAACACTGAAGCTTTCTTT. Translating gives CASSLWARNTEAFF.

The chain uses TRBV5-6 and TRBJ1-2; D is perhaps TRBD1 (5 bases). V shed 2 bases and J shed 7 bases, with 9 bases lying between them. This CDR3 spans 12 amino acids. Germline loops: CDR1 SGHDT, CDR2 YYEEEE. The CDR3 here is CASSFGQGGYTF. CDR3 nucleotide sequence: TGTGCCAGCAGCTTTGGGCAGGGTGGCTACACCTTC.